These 13 T cell receptor beta chains were all obtained from the same sample, sequenced in a study of blood T cells in healthy people across ages. Through a sample-barcoded 5' primer and a J-beta primer mix, a second PCR was run for about 6 to 11 cycles. TCRdb processed the 5' RACE reads anew with MiXCR; each CDR3 protein has one entry. The profile shows around 1,600,000 distinct CDR3 sequences, about 45% of them singletons. The sequencing input was blood. The source of these receptors is a woman younger than 35 in good health.

V usage is TRBV18 and J usage is TRBJ2-1; D remains ambiguous. V lost 3 bases and J 7 bases, leaving 10 bases between the germline ends. CDR3 length: 13 residues. Germline V gene lookup returns CDR1 KGHSH and CDR2 LQKENI. In DNA form, the CDR3 reads TGTGCCAGCTCACCGACTCTAGGTAATGAGCAGTTCTTC. It translates to CASSPTLGNEQFF. Full variable domain (missing parts from reference TRBV18 and TRBJ2-1): NAGVMQNPRHLVRRRGQEARLRCSPMKGHSHVYWYRQLPEEGLKFMVYLQKENIIDESGMPKERFSAEFPKEGPSILRIQQVVRGDSAAYFCASSPTLGNEQFFGPGTRLTVL.

Only a few counts were recorded for this clonotype. The rearrangement links TRBV6-2 or TRBV6-3 to TRBJ2-3; D tentatively fits TRBD1 or TRBD2 (5 bases each). V was shortened by 2 bases and J by 2 bases, with 11 bases between the two germline ends. CDR1 and CDR2 (germline): MNHEY, SVGEGT. The CDR3 consists of 15 residues. This CDR3 is CASSYGTTITDTQYF. The DNA of the CDR3 is TGTGCCAGCAGTTACGGGACCACGATCACAGATACGCAGTATTTT.

The CDR3 DNA is TGCAGCGTTGGGGTCCAAAGAGGGACTAATGAAAAACTGTTTTTT. Translation: CSVGVQRGTNEKLFF. This chain links TRBV29-1 with TRBJ1-4; D unclear. Germline loops: CDR1 SQVTM, CDR2 ANQGSEA. This CDR3 spans 15 amino acids. Trimming removed 4 bases at V and 2 bases at J, with 14 bases between.

The rearrangement links TRBV4-1 to TRBJ2-1; the D is unclear. V lost 4 bases to trimming and J lost 5 bases, with 12 bases between them. CDR3 length: 14 residues. Germline assignment: CDR1 MGHRA and CDR2 YSYEKL. The CDR3 loop is CASSPNPQHNEQFF. For the CDR3, the DNA is TGCGCCAGCAGCCCCAATCCCCAGCACAATGAGCAGTTCTTC.

This clonotype was seen a few times. The CDR3 region is CASIGRGAETQYF. CDR3 bases: TGTGCCAGCATTGGGAGGGGGGCAGAGACCCAGTACTTC. The chain employs TRBV2 and TRBJ2-5; the D gene is possibly TRBD2 (7 bases). The CDR3 totals 13 residues. Per the germline V gene, CDR1 is SNHLY and CDR2 is FYNNEI. V lost 7 bases and J lost 4, with 13 bases in between.

The chain carries TRBV24-1 and TRBJ2-1; D gene uncertain. Germline CDR1 reads KGHDR; CDR2 reads SFDVKD. V lost 10 bases, J lost 10 bases, and 10 bases lay in between. This CDR3 has 10 amino acids. The CDR3 coding sequence is TGTGCCACAACATTCTTGGAGCAGTTCTTC. It yields the protein CATTFLEQFF.

The V gene is TRBV4-3, the J gene TRBJ1-5; D is uncertain. V lost 5 bases and J 3 bases, leaving 11 bases between the germline ends. Germline V lookup: CDR1 LGHNA, CDR2 YSLEER. CDR3 length equals 14 residues. The CDR3 bases are TGCGCCAGCAGCAACGGGCTATTCAATCAGCCCCAGCATTTT. Its translation is CASSNGLFNQPQHF.

Comment on this clonotype: One end of the junction varies from germline; a read error may be responsible. J is TRBJ2-1 and V is TRBV7-9, with unresolved D. CDR1 is SEHNR, CDR2 FQNEAQ, per germline (reference sequence). This CDR3 is built from 12 residues. As DNA, the CDR3 is TGTGCCAGCAGCTTTGCCTACAATGGGCAGTTCTTC. Its protein is CASSFAYNGQFF.

The CDR3 nucleotides read TGTGCCAGCCTCGGGGAGAACACCGGGGAGCTGTTTTTT. This gives the protein CASLGENTGELFF. J is TRBJ2-2 and V is TRBV7-2, with a possible D match to TRBD2 (5 bases). Germline V lookup: CDR1 SGHTA, CDR2 FQGNSA. The CDR3 has 13 amino acids. With 8 bases removed from V and 1 base from J, the gap between germline ends came to 8 bases.

In this sample, this clonotype turned up a few times. The V call is TRBV18, the J call TRBJ2-1; D ambiguous. Per the germline V gene, CDR1 is KGHSH and CDR2 is LQKENI. Trimming shortened V by 1 base and J by 7 bases, and 14 bases separated the two germline ends. The CDR3 loop spans 15 amino acids. CDR3 sequence (DNA): TGTGCCAGCTCACCACAGCAATCAGGATGGAATGAGCAGTTCTTC. This translates into CASSPQQSGWNEQFF.

There are many counts of this clonotype. CDR3 residues: CASSLRSGGNYGYTF. Written as DNA, the CDR3 is TGTGCCAGCAGCTTACGGTCAGGGGGCAACTATGGCTACACCTTC. The chain joins TRBV7-2 to TRBJ1-2, with TRBD1 matching over 8 bases. V trimming: 2 bases; J trimming: 2 bases; junction bases outside the gene matches: 4. Germline assignment: CDR1 SGHTA and CDR2 FQGNSA. The length of the CDR3 is 15 residues.

This sequence joins TRBV12-3 or TRBV12-4 and TRBJ2-4; D may be TRBD2 (7 bases). V was cut by 5 bases and J by 2 bases, with 19 bases left in between. The CDR3 consists of 17 residues. CDR3 nucleotide sequence: TGTGCCAGCAGTCCCTTCGGGGGGCTAAGGACCAAAAACATTCAGTACTTC. Residues: CASSPFGGLRTKNIQYF.

J is TRBJ2-3 and V is TRBV11-1; D may be TRBD2 (6 bases). The germline V gene has CDR1 SGHAT and CDR2 FQDESV (reference sequence). The CDR3 has 15 residues. Deletions cut 4 bases from V and 0 bases from J, with 11 bases between. The CDR3 is CASSSWTISTDTQYF. Written as DNA, the CDR3 is TGTGCCAGCAGCTCCTGGACTATTAGCACAGATACGCAGTATTTT.